A selection of T cell receptor beta chains follows, all from one sample in a study of shared clonotypes between healthy human individuals. The table came from immunoSEQ multiplex PCR; TCRdb's copy has only in-frame clones and leaves some out. The sample lists more than 2,000,000 clones, around 94% occurring once. The sample consisted of naive CD4+ T cells sorted from blood. The receptor source for this set is a young man in good health. Both conserved end residues are part of each CDR3. The order of the fields is clone size, D gene, J gene, V gene, CDR3 DNA, CDR3 protein. A D gene is named only where the DNA matches it firmly. A row's size may be missing; if present it is once, few, many or a size class.

>.|.|TRBJ2-3|TRBV5-1
TGCGCCAGCAGCTTGGAGGGTTGGGATACGCAGTATTTT
CASSLEGWDTQYF
>.|.|TRBJ1-2|TRBV6-4
TGTGCCAGCAGTCCTCGGGAGGGACTTAGCTATGGCTACACCTTC
CASSPREGLSYGYTF
>.|TRBD2|TRBJ2-7|TRBV4-1
TGCGCCAGCAGCCGAGCGGGGGGGCTTTACGAGCAGTACTTC
CASSRAGGLYEQYF
>.|.|TRBJ2-2|TRBV5-1
TGCGCCAGCAGCTTGGGGGATCGGGGCGGGGAGCTGTTTTTT
CASSLGDRGGELFF
>.|.|TRBJ2-1|TRBV4-3
TGCGCCAGCAGCCAAGGGGGCTTGGGGTCAACTTACTACAATGAGCAGTTCTTC
CASSQGGLGSTYYNEQFF
>.|.|TRBJ1-5|TRBV7-2
TGTGCCAGCAGCTTGGCCGGGACGGGGCAGCCCCAGCATTTT
CASSLAGTGQPQHF
>.|TRBD2|TRBJ2-1|TRBV4-1
TGCGCCAGCAGCCAACTATCTAGCGGGAGGATCAATGAGCAGTTCTTC
CASSQLSSGRINEQFF
>.|TRBD2|TRBJ2-1|TRBV10-3
TGTGCCATCAGTGGTCAGACTAGCGGCGACAATGAGCAGTTCTTC
CAISGQTSGDNEQFF
>.|.|TRBJ2-1|TRBV6-5
TGTGCCACTCAGGACTACTCCTACAATGAGCAGTTCTTC
CATQDYSYNEQFF
>.|TRBD2|TRBJ2-3|TRBV7-8
TGTGCCAGCAGCCGGGAGACCGCTGCGGGGGGTCCCCCCGGTACGCAGTATTTT
CASSRETAAGGPPGTQYF
>.|TRBD2|TRBJ2-3|TRBV30
TGTGCCTCTGGGACTAGCGGCGTCGGTACGCAGTATTTT
CASGTSGVGTQYF
>.|TRBD1|TRBJ2-3|TRBV5-1
TGCGCCAGCAGCTTGGCCACGGACAGGGGGTATGATACGCAGTATTTT
CASSLATDRGYDTQYF
>.|.|TRBJ1-6|TRBV2
TGTGCCAGCAGCGTCGACAGGAATTCACCCCTCCACTTT
CASSVDRNSPLHF
>.|.|TRBJ2-2|TRBV6-1
TGTGCCAGCATCACCCCCTTCCGGGACACCGGGGAGCTGTTTTTT
CASITPFRDTGELFF
>.|.|TRBJ1-4|TRBV6-5
TGTGCCAGCAGTCGAGGGTTTAGTGAAAAACTGTTTTTT
CASSRGFSEKLFF
>.|.|TRBJ2-1|TRBV30
TGTGCCTGGAGCCGGGACAATGAGCAGTTCTTC
CAWSRDNEQFF
>.|TRBD2|TRBJ2-3|TRBV5-1
TGCGCCAGCAGCGCGATAGCGGGAGGGCCTACAGATACGCAGTATTTT
CASSAIAGGPTDTQYF
>.|.|TRBJ1-2|TRBV27
TGTGCCAGCAGTTCGACGGGACAATCCATTGCTGGCTACACCTTC
CASSSTGQSIAGYTF
>.|TRBD1|TRBJ2-7|TRBV19
TGTGCCAGTAGTCCAGGGACAGGGGGCGCCTTGGAGCAGTACTTC
CASSPGTGGALEQYF
>.|.|TRBJ1-5|TRBV6-1
TGTGCCAGCAGTGATAATGTGGGGGTTTGGAATCAGCCCCAGCATTTT
CASSDNVGVWNQPQHF
>.|TRBD1|TRBJ1-2|TRBV29-1
TGCAGCGTTGAAGGGGACAGGGGGCGGAAGGGCTACACCTTC
CSVEGDRGRKGYTF
>.|.|TRBJ2-6|TRBV6-1
TGTGCCAGCAGTGAACGCACAGACTCTGGGGCCAACGTCCTGACTTTC
CASSERTDSGANVLTF
>.|.|TRBJ2-5|TRBV5-6
TGTGCCAGCAGCCCTGGGAGGAGAGAGACCCAGTACTTC
CASSPGRRETQYF
>.|TRBD1|TRBJ2-3|TRBV7-2
TGTGCCAGCAGCTTACATAGTATCAGGACAGGGGGGGCAGATACGCAGTATTTT
CASSLHSIRTGGADTQYF
>.|.|TRBJ2-7|TRBV5-6
TGTGCCAGCAGCTTGGTTTCAAAAAGCTCCTACGAGCAGTACTTC
CASSLVSKSSYEQYF
>.|.|TRBJ2-3|TRBV4-1
TGCGCCAGCAGCCAAGCCGAGACTAGTACCACAGATACGCAGTATTTT
CASSQAETSTTDTQYF
>.|.|TRBJ2-5|TRBV18
TGTGCCAGCTCACCGCCGGGGAGAAGCCAAGAGACCCAGTACTTC
CASSPPGRSQETQYF
>.|.|TRBJ1-3|TRBV9
TGTGCCAGCAGCTCGCAGTGGGCCGGAGGGAACACCATATATTTT
CASSSQWAGGNTIYF
>.|.|TRBJ2-3|TRBV11-2
TGTGCCAGCACGCCCGATGGTAACACAGATACGCAGTATTTT
CASTPDGNTDTQYF
>few|.|TRBJ1-5|TRBV18
TGTGCCAGCTCAATCCAGGTCAGTCAACAGCCCCAGCATTTT
CASSIQVSQQPQHF
>.|.|TRBJ2-7|TRBV18
TGTGCCAGCTCACCCCCGTCACAGTCGCGCCACGAGCAGTACTTC
CASSPPSQSRHEQYF
>.|.|TRBJ1-1|TRBV4-3
TGCGCCAGCAGCCAGGACCTAGGGAACTCGAACACTGAAGCTTTCTTT
CASSQDLGNSNTEAFF
>.|.|TRBJ1-1|TRBV5-1
TGCGCCAGCAGCTTGGGGGGGAAGTCAGCTGAAGCTTTCTTT
CASSLGGKSAEAFF
>.|.|TRBJ2-3|TRBV10-1
TGCGCCAGCAGTGAGACAGTATCGGTGGATACGCAGTATTTT
CASSETVSVDTQYF
>.|.|TRBJ2-6|TRBV5-1
TGCGCCAGCAGCCCTCCCTTGACTGGGGCCAACGTCCTGACTTTC
CASSPPLTGANVLTF
>once|.|TRBJ1-5|TRBV5-6
TGTGCCAGCAGCTTGCTTAGTCAGCCCCAGCATTTT
CASSLLSQPQHF
>.|TRBD1|TRBJ2-2|TRBV9
TGTGCCAGCAGCGCTCAGGACAGGGGCGCGGGGGAGCTGTTTTTT
CASSAQDRGAGELFF
>.|.|TRBJ2-1|TRBV25-1
TGTGCCAGCAGCCCCCCCGGCGGCTCCTACAATGAGCAGTTCTTC
CASSPPGGSYNEQFF
>.|TRBD2|TRBJ2-3|TRBV27
TGTGCCAGCAACCCACTGGCGGGGGGTGAAGATACGCAGTATTTT
CASNPLAGGEDTQYF
>.|.|TRBJ1-3|TRBV15
TGTGCCACCGGGGGGCTTGGAAACACCATATATTTT
CATGGLGNTIYF
>.|.|TRBJ1-1|TRBV19
TGTGCCAGTGGGCGCATGAACACTGAAGCTTTCTTT
CASGRMNTEAFF
>.|.|TRBJ2-3|TRBV2
TGTGCCAGCAGTGGGCGGAGGGCAGCAGATACGCAGTATTTT
CASSGRRAADTQYF
>.|TRBD2|TRBJ2-3|TRBV10-1
TGCGCCAGCAGTGCTACTAGCGGGAGCACAGATACGCAGTATTTT
CASSATSGSTDTQYF
>.|.|TRBJ2-6|TRBV6-1
TGTGCCAGTATAGAGGGGAACTCTGGGGCCAACGTCCTGACTTTC
CASIEGNSGANVLTF